Listed here are 19 T cell receptor beta chains from one sample, sequenced in a study of identical twins listed by TCRdb under 2016. Receptors were amplified or captured by 5' RACE. The sequencer listed for this sample is Illumina HiSeq 2000. TCRdb redid the processing of the public reads, applying fastp at Q25 and MiXCR, and retained in-frame beta chains. Every entry covers one CDR3 protein and lists the most common genes and DNA from its rows. The sample table records about 530,000 distinct CDR3 sequences; about 20% of these occur just once. The ten largest clones represent approximately 0.48% of the sample. A further study also used this sample, focusing on yellow fever vaccine responses in identical twins.

The specimen sequenced was CD4+ T cells sorted from blood. The source is a woman between 18 and 29 years old in good health.

In its sample, this clonotype was seen a few times. Here the CDR3 reads CASSSGATGANVLTF. CDR3 bases: TGTGCCAGCAGCTCAGGGGCGACGGGGGCCAACGTCCTGACTTTC. The chain is built from TRBV11-2 and TRBJ2-6, with D possibly matching TRBD1 (6 bases). The germline V and J ends were trimmed by 4 bases and 4 bases, with 11 bases remaining between them. This CDR3 comprises 15 residues. Looked up from germline, CDR1 is SGHAT and CDR2 is FQNNGV.

This clonotype was seen only a few times. V is TRBV10-3 and J is TRBJ2-1; the D gene is possibly TRBD1 (6 bases). CDR3 length: 13 residues. Germline CDR1 reads ENHRY; CDR2 reads SYGVKD. Trimming left V 8 bases short and J 6 bases short, with 14 bases between. This CDR3 reads CAIGQWGTNEQFF. CDR3 DNA: TGTGCCATCGGACAGTGGGGAACCAATGAGCAGTTCTTC.

V gene TRBV19 combines with J gene TRBJ1-5, with 11 positions matching TRBD1. CDR1 and CDR2 from the germline V gene are LNHDA and SQIVND (reference sequence). This CDR3 has 18 residues. The J segment lost 4 bases and the V segment lost 6 bases, leaving 14 bases of the junction unmatched. The CDR3 region is CASSPPRGQGARNQPQHF. In nucleotides, the CDR3 is TGTGCCAGTAGCCCTCCTCGAGGACAGGGGGCTCGAAATCAGCCCCAGCATTTT.

This clonotype was seen a handful of times. The chain recombines TRBV5-1 with TRBJ2-1; D may be TRBD2 (5 bases). This CDR3 contains 15 residues. Germline-derived CDR1 and CDR2 are SGHRS and YFSETQ. Trimming shortened V by 1 base and J by 3 bases, and 11 bases separated the two germline ends. CDR3 sequence: CASSLSRGFYNEQFF. The CDR3 DNA reads as TGCGCCAGCAGCTTGTCGCGCGGGTTCTACAATGAGCAGTTCTTC.

This clonotype was seen a handful of times. The chain has TRBV5-6 and TRBJ1-4; TRBD1 aligns across 7 bases. In germline, CDR1 is SGHDT, CDR2 YYEEEE. V was pared by 3 bases and J by 7 bases, with 9 bases of the junction left unmatched. This CDR3 has 15 residues. CDR3 sequence (DNA): TGTGCCAGCAGCTCCGTAGGGGGCCGGACTGAAAAACTGTTTTTT. It codes for CASSSVGGRTEKLFF.

This clonotype was observed a few times. The genes are TRBV24-1 and TRBJ2-1; the D gene could be TRBD1 or TRBD2 (5 bases each). The germline V and J ends were trimmed by 1 base and 6 bases, with 15 bases remaining between them. Germline V lookup: CDR1 KGHDR, CDR2 SFDVKD. The CDR3 has 16 amino acids. The CDR3 is CATSDFRDGGFNEQFF. CDR3 bases: TGTGCCACCAGTGATTTCCGGGATGGGGGTTTCAATGAGCAGTTCTTC.

J is TRBJ2-6 and V is TRBV2; no firm D call. V lost 3 bases, J lost 0 bases, and 12 bases lay in between. Germline-derived CDR1 and CDR2 are SNHLY and FYNNEI. The CDR3 spans 17 residues. CDR3 sequence (DNA): TGTGCCAGCAGTGACAGGCCAAGGGACTCTGGGGCCAACGTCCTGACTTTC. Translating it yields CASSDRPRDSGANVLTF.

There are a few counts of this clonotype. V usage is TRBV12-3 or TRBV12-4 and J usage is TRBJ2-1; TRBD2 matches 9 bases. With 6 bases clipped from V and 5 bases from J, the junction kept 8 bases outside the gene matches. This CDR3 contains 15 residues. The CDR3 region is CASSLSAGGDNEQFF. The CDR3 bases are TGTGCCAGCAGCTTGAGCGCGGGGGGGGACAATGAGCAGTTCTTC.

The chain employs TRBV7-9 and TRBJ2-7; possibly TRBD1 for D (5 bases). Trimming removed 4 bases from V and 3 bases from J, with 22 bases in between. Germline CDR1 SEHNR, CDR2 FQNEAQ (reference sequence). There are 17 residues in the CDR3. The CDR3 region is CASSSPGRAPPDYEQYF. The CDR3 DNA is TGTGCCAGCAGCTCCCCCGGCAGGGCCCCCCCAGACTACGAGCAGTACTTC.

In its sample, this clonotype was seen a few times. V gene TRBV9 combines with J gene TRBJ2-1; TRBD2 matches at 8 bases. Germline V CDR1 and CDR2: SGDLS, YYNGEE. CDR3 length equals 17 residues. V gave up 4 bases and J gave up 0 bases; unmatched junction bases: 9. CDR3 amino acids: CASSLTSGGSSYNEQFF. For the CDR3, the DNA is TGTGCCAGCAGCTTAACTAGCGGAGGAAGCTCCTACAATGAGCAGTTCTTC.

The chain links TRBV12-3 or TRBV12-4 to TRBJ2-1; no reliable D call. V was pared by 2 bases and J by 5 bases, with 10 bases between. There are 14 residues in the CDR3. For the CDR3, the DNA is TGTGCCAGCAGTTTACCCCCGACAAACAATGAGCAGTTCTTC. Translation: CASSLPPTNNEQFF.

The rearrangement uses TRBV20-1 and TRBJ2-1; 7 bases fit TRBD1. The V gene's germline CDR1 is DFQATT and CDR2 SNEGSKA (reference sequence). Trimming cost V 6 bases and J 4 bases; bases outside gene matches: 12. This CDR3 has 15 amino acids. CDR3 in amino acids: CSARHTVQGYNEQFF. The DNA for the CDR3 is TGCAGTGCGCGACATACCGTACAGGGGTACAATGAGCAGTTCTTC.

V gene TRBV3-1 combines with J gene TRBJ2-5; perhaps TRBD1 as D (6 bases). With 4 bases removed from V and 4 bases from J, the gap between germline ends came to 16 bases. Germline V CDR1 and CDR2: LGHDT, YNNKEL (reference sequence). This CDR3 has 15 residues. The CDR3 region has the DNA TGTGCCAGCAGCCCCGGGACACCCCCTGGAGAGACCCAGTACTTC. Translation: CASSPGTPPGETQYF.

This rearrangement joins TRBV20-1 to TRBJ2-1; the match to TRBD1 covers 7 bases. Germline V gene lookup returns CDR1 DFQATT and CDR2 SNEGSKA (reference sequence). Trimming at V came to 6 bases and at J to 9 bases, leaving 5 bases not matched to a gene. The CDR3 loop spans 11 amino acids. CDR3 residues: CSARQGSEQFF. CDR3 DNA sequence: TGCAGTGCGAGACAGGGCAGTGAGCAGTTCTTC.

This clonotype has a handful of counts. The chain has TRBV20-1 and TRBJ2-7; TRBD2 aligns across 11 bases. Germline V lookup: CDR1 DFQATT, CDR2 SNEGSKA (reference sequence). J gave up 1 base and V 4 bases, and 3 bases lay outside the gene matches. CDR3 length: 14 residues. CDR3 protein: CSATLAGASYEQYF. CDR3 bases: TGCAGTGCTACACTAGCGGGAGCATCCTACGAGCAGTACTTC.

The V and J genes are TRBV6-1 and TRBJ2-3, with TRBD1 matching 7 bases. This CDR3 spans 15 amino acids. Germline loops: CDR1 MNHNS, CDR2 SASEGT. V lost 8 bases, J lost 5 bases, and 13 bases stayed unmatched. This CDR3 is CASDEQGRRLDTQYF. The CDR3 region has the DNA TGTGCCAGCGATGAACAGGGGCGCAGGTTAGATACGCAGTATTTT.

This clonotype has only a few counts. This chain joins TRBV5-5 and TRBJ2-1; tentatively, D is TRBD1 or TRBD2 (5 bases each). Looked up from germline, CDR1 is SGHKS and CDR2 is YYEKEE (reference sequence). There are 17 residues in the CDR3. V lost 4 bases to trimming and J lost 0 bases, with 17 bases between them. The CDR3 spells CASSPLGVADSYNEQFF. DNA of the CDR3: TGTGCCAGCAGCCCCTTGGGGGTAGCCGACTCCTACAATGAGCAGTTCTTC. Full variable domain (missing parts from reference TRBV5-5 and TRBJ2-1): DAGVTQSPTHLIKTRGQQVTLRCSPISGHKSVSWYQQVLGQGPQFIFQYYEKEERGRGNFPDRFSARQFPNYSSELNVNALLLGDSALYLCASSPLGVADSYNEQFFGPGTRLTVL.

This clonotype showed up just a few times. This chain joins TRBV11-2 and TRBJ2-3, with 10 bases that match TRBD1. From germline, CDR1 is SGHAT and CDR2 FQNNGV. The CDR3 runs 15 residues. With V trimmed by 5 bases and J by 4 bases, 6 bases remained unmatched. This chain's CDR3 is CASSPGQGGSDTQYF. DNA for the CDR3: TGTGCCAGCAGCCCCGGACAGGGGGGATCAGATACGCAGTATTTT.

This clonotype has a handful of counts. This chain links TRBV2 with TRBJ2-2; D ambiguous. This CDR3 is 12 amino acids long. V lost 6 bases and J lost 7, with 9 bases in between. Germline V gene data show CDR1 as SNHLY and CDR2 as FYNNEI. The CDR3 DNA reads TGTGCCAGCAGGGAGATGATCGGGGAGCTGTTTTTT. This codes for CASREMIGELFF.